This T cell receptor (beta chain) was recovered during a study of shared clonotypes between healthy human individuals. CDR3 length equals 15 residues. The trim removed 0 bases at V and 5 bases at J, leaving 4 bases unmatched. Per the germline V gene, CDR1 is SGHRS and CDR2 is YFSETQ. TCRdb keeps only in-frame clones here, not all; method: immunoSEQ multiplex PCR. The repertoire has 2 million to 3 million clones, over 85% of them found once; the top ten carry 0.36%. The origin of this receptor is a man aged 18 to 30 in good health. Some clones in this sample may be carry-over from other donors' samples. Sequencing input: naive CD4+ T cells from PBMCs. As for subset: CD45RA+ positively selected. The chain joins TRBV5-1 to TRBJ2-3; TRBD2 aligns across 9 bases. The CDR3 bases are TGCGCCAGCAGCTTGGATGCGGGAGGGCGAGATACGCAGTATTTT. It encodes CASSLDAGGRDTQYF.